Sequencing of this T cell receptor beta chain was carried out in a study of breast tumors, draining lymph nodes, adjacent tissues. Breast cancer patients provided tissue from their axillary draining lymph nodes. The sample holds a few counts of this clonotype. It may be a read error: a sequence one base away is much more abundant. TCRdb processed the multiplex PCR reads anew with MiXCR; each CDR3 protein has one entry. The table records about 89,000 distinct CDR3 sequences, approximately 30% of them present only once. The CDR3 has 14 amino acids. Germline CDR1 reads MNHEY; CDR2 reads SMNVEV (reference sequence).

Sequenced: axillary lymph node tissue. The receptor was isolated from a female donor with breast cancer. Some clones in this sample may be carry-over from other donors' samples. The V and J genes are TRBV27 and TRBJ1-2, with a tentative D call TRBD1 (5 bases). In DNA form, the CDR3 reads TGTGCCGGCAGTTCCCGGGACGGAGACTATGGCTACACCTTC. It is translated as CAGSSRDGDYGYTF.